This entry describes one TCR beta chain. Its antigen is currently not known. Within one base of it there is no much larger clone, and no base qualities were kept. These data originate in a study of patients and donors after allogeneic stem cell transplantation (dated by TCRdb to the early 2020s). The CDR3 measures 17 amino acids from cysteine to phenylalanine. The retained sequence is limited to the CDR3, 51 bases, with the frame set at the first base. V was cut back by 4 bases and J by 1 base, leaving a gap of 16 bases between them. In the germline V gene (reference sequence), CDR1 corresponds to SEHNR and CDR2 to FQNEAQ. Library preparation used RT-PCR. Sequencing relied on a NextSeq 550. Using fastp at Q25 and MiXCR, TCRdb reprocessed the public reads and kept productive beta chains. Each entry merges the rows of one CDR3 protein and shows their most common DNA and genes. This sample has more than 55,000 distinct CDR3 sequences in its table, and roughly 14% of those were observed once. Together, the top ten hold more than 25% of the sample.

The chain uses TRBV7-9 and TRBJ1-4, with no reliable assignment of the D segment. Sequencing input: blood, either unsorted or a sorted T cell fraction (not recorded which). The clonotype was recovered from a human donor who was either an allogeneic HSCT recipient or a stem cell or donor lymphocyte infusion donor (not recorded which). It is not recorded whose cells these are; they may come from a transplant donor. The sequenced DNA: TGTGCCAGCAGCTCCCAAGAGGATGTTATAACTAATGAAAAACTGTTTTTT. Translated, it reads CASSSQEDVITNEKLFF. Reference TRBV7-9 and TRBJ1-4 genes cover what lies past the CDR3, so the full variable domain is DTGVSQNPRHKITKRGQNVTFRCDPISEHNRLYWYRQTLGQGPEFLTYFQNEAQLEKSRLLSDRFSAERPKGSFSTLEIQRTEQGDSAMYLCASSSQEDVITNEKLFFGSGTQLSVL.